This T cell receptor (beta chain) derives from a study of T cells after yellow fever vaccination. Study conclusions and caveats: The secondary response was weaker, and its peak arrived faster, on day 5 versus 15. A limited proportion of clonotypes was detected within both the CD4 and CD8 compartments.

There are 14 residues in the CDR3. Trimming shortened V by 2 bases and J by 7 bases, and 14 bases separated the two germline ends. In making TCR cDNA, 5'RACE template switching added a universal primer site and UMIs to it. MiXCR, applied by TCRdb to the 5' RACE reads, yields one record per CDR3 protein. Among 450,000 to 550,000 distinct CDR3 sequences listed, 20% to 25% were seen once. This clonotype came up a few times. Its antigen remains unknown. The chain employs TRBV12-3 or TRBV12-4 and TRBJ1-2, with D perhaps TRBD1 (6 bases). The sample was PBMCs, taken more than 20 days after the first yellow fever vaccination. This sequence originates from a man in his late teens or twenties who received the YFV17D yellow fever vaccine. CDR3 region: CASSLLLGAVGYTF. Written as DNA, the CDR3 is TGTGCCAGCAGTTTATTACTGGGGGCTGTTGGCTACACCTTC.